This T cell receptor (beta chain) was sequenced for a study of T-cell reconstitution after alpha-beta-depleted transplantation in children. Turning to this clonotype: What it recognizes is unknown.

This CDR3 contains 16 residues. With 4 bases clipped from V and 3 bases from J, the junction kept 7 bases outside the gene matches. Per germline, CDR1 LGHDT and CDR2 YNNKEL (reference sequence). Unique molecular identifiers were used to barcode this TCRbeta library. TCRdb independently ran MiXCR on the PCR reads; one entry per CDR3 protein. In the table there are around 450,000 distinct CDR3 sequences, 43% of which are singletons. The study's findings and limits: Two months or so post-transplant, alpha-beta T cells reportedly derived from several hundred expanded graft clones.

The starting material was PBMCs, obtained before TCRalphabeta/CD19-depleted stem cell transplant. This chain connects TRBV3-1 to TRBJ2-3, with TRBD2 matching over 10 bases. This TCR was sampled from a girl aged 2 to 10 with aplastic anemia, due to receive a stem cell transplant. The CDR3 spells CASSRPETSGTDTQYF. CDR3 coding DNA: TGTGCCAGCAGCCGACCTGAGACTAGCGGGACAGATACGCAGTATTTT.